One sample yielded the 21 T cell receptor beta chains listed below, sequenced in a study of tumor and adjacent non-tumor tissue in lung cancer. RNA was extracted from bulk tissue without any cell sorting. The library came from three nested PCR rounds adapted from ARM-PCR protocols. MiXCR, run by TCRdb on the multiplex PCR reads, gives a single entry per CDR3 protein. This table holds about 110,000 distinct CDR3 sequences, roughly 80% found once. Sequencing was performed on lung tumor tissue. Receptor source: a woman aged 55-69 years with non-small cell lung cancer.

The sample holds many counts of this clonotype. The chain joins TRBV12-3 or TRBV12-4 to TRBJ2-5; TRBD1 might be the D (5 bases). This CDR3 spans 14 amino acids. Trimming removed 2 bases from V and 6 bases from J, with 13 bases in between. The CDR3, as DNA: TGTGCCAGCAGTTTACGGCAGGGCGAACAGACCCAGTACTTC. It is translated as CASSLRQGEQTQYF.

This clonotype was seen just once. The V call is TRBV29-1, the J call TRBJ2-7; TRBD2 matches 7 bases. CDR3 length: 14 amino acids. V was clipped by 3 bases and J by 7 bases; unmatched bases: 12. The germline V gene encodes CDR1 SQVTM and CDR2 ANQGSEA. The CDR3 protein is CSVDDSQRDYEQYF. CDR3 sequence (DNA): TGCAGCGTTGATGATTCTCAGAGGGACTATGAGCAGTACTTC.

Turning to this clonotype: A single base separates this from a much larger clone, so it may be a read error. The chain carries TRBV20-1 and TRBJ2-7; D could derive from TRBD1 or TRBD2 (6 bases each). The CDR3 covers 12 residues. Germline assignment: CDR1 DFQATT and CDR2 SNEGSKA (reference sequence). The DNA of the CDR3 is TGCTGTGCTACCGGGGGCCCCGGCGAGCAGTACTTC. Amino acid sequence: CCATGGPGEQYF.

This clonotype was seen a handful of times. A read error may explain this, as a much larger clone is one base away. The chain employs TRBV4-2 and TRBJ1-1, with D perhaps TRBD1 (5 bases). The CDR3 totals 14 residues. Germline V gene lookup returns CDR1 LGHNA and CDR2 YNFKEQ. Trimming left V 0 bases short and J 3 bases short, with 8 bases between. CDR3 coding DNA: TGTGCCAGCAGCCAAGAGAGGGGAGACACTGAAGCTTTCTTT. Translating it yields CASSQERGDTEAFF.

Turning to this clonotype: Being one base from a much bigger clone, this may be a read error. The chain employs TRBV29-1 and TRBJ2-3; 8 nucleotides align to TRBD2. The CDR3 contains 14 residues. Germline CDR1 reads SQVTM; CDR2 reads ANQGSEA. The CDR3, as DNA: TGCACCATACAGGGTAGCGGGAACACAGATACGCGGTATTTT. It translates to CTIQGSGNTDTRYF.

In regard to this clonotype: One end of the junction varies from germline; a read error may be responsible. The J gene is TRBJ1-6, the V gene TRBV11-2; D is unresolved. Germline V gene lookup returns CDR1 SGHAT and CDR2 FQNNGV. The CDR3 runs to 14 residues. The CDR3 region has the DNA TGTGCCAGCAGCCTAGAAGCAAGTAATTTACCCTTCCACTTC. Its protein product is CASSLEASNLPFHF.

Notes on this clonotype: This clone may be a read error of a much larger clone one base away. The chain links TRBV11-2 to TRBJ2-1; D is unclear. This CDR3 is built from 15 residues. Germline-derived CDR1 and CDR2 are SGHAT and FQNNGV. The CDR3 coding sequence is TGTGCCAGCACCTTAGGGCAGCGAATTTACAATGAGCAGTTCTTC. Its protein is CASTLGQRIYNEQFF.

On this clonotype: A junction end diverges from the germline sequence, so it may reflect a read error. The chain couples TRBV11-3 to TRBJ1-1, with D possibly TRBD1 on 5 matching bases. The CDR3 has 14 amino acids. Germline assignment: CDR1 SGHNT and CDR2 YENEEA. CDR3 DNA: TGCGCCAGCAGCTTACCGGGACGGAGTATTGAAGCTTTCTTT. Translating gives CASSLPGRSIEAFF.

This clonotype was counted once. A much larger clone differs by one base, so this may be a read error. The chain couples TRBV20-1 to TRBJ1-5; unclear D gene. V lost 6 bases and J 5 bases, leaving 8 bases between the germline ends. In germline, CDR1 is DFQATT, CDR2 SNEGSKA (reference sequence). The CDR3 length is 11 residues. DNA for the CDR3: TGCAGTGCGGGTTTAGATCAGCCCCAGCATTTT. Protein: CSAGLDQPQHF.

This clonotype was seen a few times. The chain links TRBV30 to TRBJ2-5; 9 nucleotides agree with TRBD2. Germline CDR1 and CDR2: GTSNPN and SVGIG (reference sequence). The ends lost 6 bases at V and 4 bases at J; junction bases unmatched: 9. The CDR3 loop spans 14 amino acids. The CDR3 nucleotides are TGTGCCTGTAAAGCGGGAGGTCGCGTAGAGACCCAGTACTTC. Protein: CACKAGGRVETQYF.

This clonotype was observed many times. The rearrangement joins TRBV7-2 to TRBJ2-5, with D unresolved. The length of the CDR3 is 13 residues. The germline V gene has CDR1 SGHTA and CDR2 FQGNSA. The V end lost 2 bases, the J end lost 5 bases, and 9 bases lay between the germline ends. The CDR3 region has the DNA TGTGCCAGCAGCTTAATCCCTCCGGAGACCCAGTACTTC. It codes for CASSLIPPETQYF.

As concerns this clonotype: A much larger clone lies one base from this, so it may be a read error. This rearrangement joins TRBV28 to TRBJ2-7; tentatively, D is TRBD1 or TRBD2 (6 bases each). V lost 5 bases and J 4 bases, leaving 15 bases between the germline ends. The CDR3 extends over 14 amino acids. Germline lookup yields CDR1 MDHEN and CDR2 SYDVKM. CDR3 in amino acids: CASSTPGGRYEQYF. CDR3 DNA: TGTGCCAGCAGTACACCCGGGGGCAGATACGAGCAGTACTTC.

In regard to this clonotype: Sequence at one end of the junction differs from germline and may be a read error. The chain joins TRBV6-1 to TRBJ2-3; D is unresolved. Germline CDR1 is MNHNS and CDR2 is SASEGT. The CDR3 runs 13 residues. The CDR3 region is CVSSEHYTDTQYF. As DNA, the CDR3 is TGTGTCAGCAGTGAACACTACACGGATACGCAGTATTTT.

About this clonotype itself: Given a much more abundant clone one base away, this may be a read error. The chain recombines TRBV20-1 with TRBJ2-7; possible D gene TRBD1, 6 bases. The CDR3 loop spans 14 amino acids. Trimming left V 2 bases short and J 5 bases short, with 16 bases between. The germline V gene has CDR1 DFQATT and CDR2 SNEGSKA (reference sequence). The CDR3 protein is CSARSQGLYNEQYF. In DNA, the CDR3 is TGCAGTGCTAGATCGCAGGGGCTTTACAACGAGCAGTACTTC.

The rearrangement links TRBV28 to TRBJ2-7; TRBD1 or TRBD2 may be the D gene (5 bases each). V lost 4 bases and J lost 4, with 11 bases in between. CDR1 is MDHEN and CDR2 is SYDVKM in the germline V gene. The CDR3 contains 13 residues. The CDR3 loop reads CASSWGPFYEQYF. The DNA of the CDR3 is TGTGCCAGCAGTTGGGGACCTTTTTACGAGCAGTACTTC.

As to this clonotype: This CDR3 fails to terminate in the conserved phenylalanine or tryptophan, so it likely reflects a read error. No DNA is shown, since the ends of the CDR3 on it are uncertain; the CDR3 is the one TCRdb lists. The CDR3 sequence: CASSPRLAGQSTGKLCL. The chain employs TRBV11-1 and TRBJ2-2; the D call TRBD2 from the table was never checked on the DNA. The CDR3 adds up to 17 amino acids, both ends counted. Germline V CDR1 and CDR2: SGHAT, FQDESV (reference sequence).

Note on this clonotype: Sequence at one end of the junction differs from germline and may be a read error. As DNA, the CDR3 is TGCGTCAGCATCCAAGGGACTAGCGGGACCTACGAGCAGTACTTC. As protein: CVSIQGTSGTYEQYF. The genes are TRBV4-3 and TRBJ2-7; 13 bases agree with TRBD2. The CDR3 totals 15 residues. Germline assignment: CDR1 LGHNA and CDR2 YSLEER.

Comments on this clonotype: A much bigger clone sits one base away, suggesting this may be a read error. The CDR3 bases are TGCAGTGCCGCGGACCGGGTGCCCTACGAGCAGTACTTC. This encodes CSAADRVPYEQYF. The chain couples TRBV20-1 to TRBJ2-7; D not resolved. This CDR3 is 13 amino acids long. Trimming pared 6 bases from V and 2 bases from J, leaving 14 bases between. CDR1 and CDR2 from the germline V gene are DFQATT and SNEGSKA (reference sequence).

This sequence joins TRBV6-2 or TRBV6-3 and TRBJ1-5; a possible D gene is TRBD1 (6 bases). The germline V and J ends were trimmed by 5 bases and 5 bases, with 22 bases remaining between them. CDR1 and CDR2 (germline): MNHEY, SVGEGT. The CDR3 runs to 17 residues. CDR3 DNA sequence: TGTGCCAGCAGTCTATCCCGGGCAGGGGCGAGGGATCAGCCCCAGCATTTT. Translated, it gives CASSLSRAGARDQPQHF.

The chain recombines TRBV29-1 with TRBJ2-7; possibly TRBD2 for D (5 bases). CDR1 SQVTM and CDR2 ANQGSEA come from the germline V gene. V lost 6 bases and J 3 bases, leaving 12 bases between the germline ends. The CDR3 is 12 residues long. The CDR3 DNA sequence: TGCAGCGTCCCGATAGAGGGCTACGAGCAGTACTTC. Translation gives CSVPIEGYEQYF.

Comments on this clonotype: Mismatch with germline at one junction end may stem from a read error. CDR3 coding DNA: TGTGCCAGTAGCTTCGGCATCGCTAGCACAGATAGGCAGTATTTT. It specifies CASSFGIASTDRQYF. V gene TRBV11-2 combines with J gene TRBJ2-3; possible D gene TRBD2, 5 bases. Germline V gives CDR1 SGHAT, CDR2 FQNNGV. The CDR3 is 15 amino acids.